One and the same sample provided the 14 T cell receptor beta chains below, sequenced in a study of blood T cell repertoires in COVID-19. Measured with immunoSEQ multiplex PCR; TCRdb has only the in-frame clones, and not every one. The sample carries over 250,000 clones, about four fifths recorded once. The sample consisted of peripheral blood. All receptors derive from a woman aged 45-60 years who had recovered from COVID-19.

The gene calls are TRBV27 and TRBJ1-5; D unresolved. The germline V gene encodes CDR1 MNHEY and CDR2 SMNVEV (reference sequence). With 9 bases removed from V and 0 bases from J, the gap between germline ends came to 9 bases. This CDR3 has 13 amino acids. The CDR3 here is CASGPNSNQPQHF. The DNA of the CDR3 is TGTGCCAGTGGTCCTAATAGCAATCAGCCCCAGCATTTT.

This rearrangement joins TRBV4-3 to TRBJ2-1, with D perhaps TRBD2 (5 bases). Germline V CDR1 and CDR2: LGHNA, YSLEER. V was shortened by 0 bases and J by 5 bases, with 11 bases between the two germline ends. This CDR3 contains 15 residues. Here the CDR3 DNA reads TGCGCCAGCAGCCAAGACCCGGGATACAACAATGAGCAGTTCTTC. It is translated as CASSQDPGYNNEQFF.

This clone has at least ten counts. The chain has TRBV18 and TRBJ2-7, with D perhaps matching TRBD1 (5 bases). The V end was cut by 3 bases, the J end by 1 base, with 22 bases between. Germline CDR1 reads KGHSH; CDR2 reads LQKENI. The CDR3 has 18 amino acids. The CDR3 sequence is CASSPVSRVGDFSYEQYF. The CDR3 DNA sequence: TGTGCCAGCTCACCGGTCTCAAGGGTAGGGGATTTTTCCTACGAGCAGTACTTC.

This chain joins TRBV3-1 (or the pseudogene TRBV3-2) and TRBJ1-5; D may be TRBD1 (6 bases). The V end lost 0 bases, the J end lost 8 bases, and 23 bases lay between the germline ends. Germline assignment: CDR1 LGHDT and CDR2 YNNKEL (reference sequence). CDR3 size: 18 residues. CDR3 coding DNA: TGTGCCAGCAGCCAAGAGGCTGGCAGGGGACCCAGAAGGGAGCCCCAGCATTTT. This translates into CASSQEAGRGPRREPQHF.

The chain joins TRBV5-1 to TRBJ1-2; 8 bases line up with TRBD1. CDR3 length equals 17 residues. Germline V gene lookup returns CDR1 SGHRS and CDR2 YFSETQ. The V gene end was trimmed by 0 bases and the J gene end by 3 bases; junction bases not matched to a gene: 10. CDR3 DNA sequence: TGCGCCAGCAGCTTGGGGGCGTTGGACAGGGCGGACTATGGCTACACCTTC. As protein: CASSLGALDRADYGYTF.

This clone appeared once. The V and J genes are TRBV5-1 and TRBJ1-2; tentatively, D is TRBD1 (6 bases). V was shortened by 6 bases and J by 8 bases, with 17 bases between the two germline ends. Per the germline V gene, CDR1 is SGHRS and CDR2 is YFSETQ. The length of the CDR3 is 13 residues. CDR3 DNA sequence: TGCGCCAGCAAACTGGGGGCGGAGGAAGGCTACACCTTC. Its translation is CASKLGAEEGYTF.

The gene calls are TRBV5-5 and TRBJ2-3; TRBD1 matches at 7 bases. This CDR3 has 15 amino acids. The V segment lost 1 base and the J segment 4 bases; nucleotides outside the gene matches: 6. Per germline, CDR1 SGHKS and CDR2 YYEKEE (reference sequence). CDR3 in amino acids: CASSLRGQPADTQYF. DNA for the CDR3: TGTGCCAGCAGCTTGCGGGGACAGCCCGCAGATACGCAGTATTTT.

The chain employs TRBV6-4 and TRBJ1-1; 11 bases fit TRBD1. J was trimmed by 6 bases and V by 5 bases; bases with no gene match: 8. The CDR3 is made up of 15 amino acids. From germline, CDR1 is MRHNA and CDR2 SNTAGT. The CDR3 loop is CASSRSGQGGAEAFF. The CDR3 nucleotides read TGTGCCAGCAGTCGCTCGGGACAGGGGGGCGCTGAAGCTTTCTTT.

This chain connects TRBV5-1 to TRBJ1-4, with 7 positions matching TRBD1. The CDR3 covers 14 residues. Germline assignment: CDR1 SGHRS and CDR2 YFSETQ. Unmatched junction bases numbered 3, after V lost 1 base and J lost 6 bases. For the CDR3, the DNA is TGCGCCAGCAGCTTGAGGAGGGGGCATGAAAAACTGTTTTTT. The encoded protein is CASSLRRGHEKLFF.

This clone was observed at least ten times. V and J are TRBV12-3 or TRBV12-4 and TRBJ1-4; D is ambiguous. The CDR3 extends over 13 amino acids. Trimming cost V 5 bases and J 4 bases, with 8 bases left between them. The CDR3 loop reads CASSPASNEKLFF. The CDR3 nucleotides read TGTGCCAGCAGTCCCGCGAGTAATGAAAAACTGTTTTTT.

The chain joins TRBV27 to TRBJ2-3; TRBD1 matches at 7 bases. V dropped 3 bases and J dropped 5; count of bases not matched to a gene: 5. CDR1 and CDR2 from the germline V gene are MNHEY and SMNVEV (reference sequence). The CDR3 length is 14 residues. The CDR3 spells CASSLVRQGDTQYF. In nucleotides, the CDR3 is TGTGCCAGCAGTTTGGTTCGACAGGGAGATACGCAGTATTTT.

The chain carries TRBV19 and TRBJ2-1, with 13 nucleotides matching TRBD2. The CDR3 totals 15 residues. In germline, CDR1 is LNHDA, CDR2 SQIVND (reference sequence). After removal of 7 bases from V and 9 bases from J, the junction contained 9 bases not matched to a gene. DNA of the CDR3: TGTGCCAGTACCCTACTAGCGGGAGGGCTAGCTGAGCAGTTCTTC. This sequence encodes CASTLLAGGLAEQFF.

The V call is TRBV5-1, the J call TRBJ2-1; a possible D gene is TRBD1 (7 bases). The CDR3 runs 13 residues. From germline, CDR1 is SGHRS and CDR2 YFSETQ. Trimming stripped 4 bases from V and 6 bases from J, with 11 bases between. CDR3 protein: CASSAGQPNEQFF. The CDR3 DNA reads TGCGCCAGCAGCGCGGGACAGCCCAATGAGCAGTTCTTC.

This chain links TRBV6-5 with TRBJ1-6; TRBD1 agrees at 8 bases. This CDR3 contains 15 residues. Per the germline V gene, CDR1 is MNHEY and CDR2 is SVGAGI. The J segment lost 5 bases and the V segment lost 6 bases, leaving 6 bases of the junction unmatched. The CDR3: CASRPPTGDNSPLHF. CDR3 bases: TGTGCCAGCAGGCCGCCGACAGGGGATAATTCACCCCTCCACTTT.